This TCR beta chain was recorded in a study of shared clonotypes between healthy human individuals. The overall study: Three plates each covered CD4 naive and memory; CD8 naive two, CD8 memory one. Study-wide points: Large sequencing depth failed to make sorted-subset sequencing complete, rarefaction showed. Since donors were few, the genetic and exposure-history diversity represented was limited.

Germline V gene lookup returns CDR1 SGHRS and CDR2 YFSETQ. The CDR3 extends over 12 amino acids. The V end lost 0 bases, the J end lost 2 bases, and 3 bases lay between the germline ends. Only in-frame clones appear in the TCRdb table, and some are missing; sequencing was by immunoSEQ multiplex PCR. This table has some 2,400,000 clones, more than 90% appearing once. Remarks on this clone: Its antigen is currently unknown. Other DNA sequences in the same sample also yield this CDR3.

Input material: naive CD4+ T cells sorted from blood. Subset: CD45RA+ positively selected. The clonotype comes from a man aged 18 to 29 in good health. The chain carries TRBV5-1 and TRBJ2-7; no reliable D call. CDR3 nucleotides: TGCGCCAGCAGCTTGGTTCCCTACGAGCAGTACTTC. The encoded protein is CASSLVPYEQYF.